This T cell receptor beta chain is from a study of blood T cells in healthy people across ages. The second PCR ran roughly 7 to 11 cycles with a sample-barcoded 5' primer and J-beta primers. TCRdb re-called the 5' RACE reads through MiXCR, storing one row per CDR3 protein. The sample consists of approximately 1.5 million distinct CDR3 sequences, around 40% of them appearing once. The CDR3 loop spans 14 amino acids. The V end was cut by 4 bases, the J end by 3 bases, with 11 bases between. CDR1 is LNHNV and CDR2 is YYDKDF in the germline V gene (reference sequence). This chain uses TRBV15 with TRBJ2-3, with unresolved D. The sequence came from a young woman in good health. The sequencing input was blood. CDR3 coding DNA: TGTGCCACCAGCACTGGCTTTTTTACAGATACGCAGTATTTT. Its protein product is CATSTGFFTDTQYF.